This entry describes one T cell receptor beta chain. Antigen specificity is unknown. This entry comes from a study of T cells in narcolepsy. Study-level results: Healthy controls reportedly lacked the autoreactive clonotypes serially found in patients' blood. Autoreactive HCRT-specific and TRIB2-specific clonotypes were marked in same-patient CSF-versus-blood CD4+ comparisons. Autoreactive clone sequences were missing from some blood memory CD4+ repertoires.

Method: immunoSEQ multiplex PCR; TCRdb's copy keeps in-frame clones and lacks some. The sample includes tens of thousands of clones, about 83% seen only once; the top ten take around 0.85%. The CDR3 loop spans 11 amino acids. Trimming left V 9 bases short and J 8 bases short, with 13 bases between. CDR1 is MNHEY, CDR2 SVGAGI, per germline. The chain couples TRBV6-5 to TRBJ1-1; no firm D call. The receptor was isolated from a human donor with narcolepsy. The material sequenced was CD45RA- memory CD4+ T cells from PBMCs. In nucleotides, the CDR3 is TGTGCCAGTACCTCCCCGGGGGAAGCTTTCTTT. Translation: CASTSPGEAFF.